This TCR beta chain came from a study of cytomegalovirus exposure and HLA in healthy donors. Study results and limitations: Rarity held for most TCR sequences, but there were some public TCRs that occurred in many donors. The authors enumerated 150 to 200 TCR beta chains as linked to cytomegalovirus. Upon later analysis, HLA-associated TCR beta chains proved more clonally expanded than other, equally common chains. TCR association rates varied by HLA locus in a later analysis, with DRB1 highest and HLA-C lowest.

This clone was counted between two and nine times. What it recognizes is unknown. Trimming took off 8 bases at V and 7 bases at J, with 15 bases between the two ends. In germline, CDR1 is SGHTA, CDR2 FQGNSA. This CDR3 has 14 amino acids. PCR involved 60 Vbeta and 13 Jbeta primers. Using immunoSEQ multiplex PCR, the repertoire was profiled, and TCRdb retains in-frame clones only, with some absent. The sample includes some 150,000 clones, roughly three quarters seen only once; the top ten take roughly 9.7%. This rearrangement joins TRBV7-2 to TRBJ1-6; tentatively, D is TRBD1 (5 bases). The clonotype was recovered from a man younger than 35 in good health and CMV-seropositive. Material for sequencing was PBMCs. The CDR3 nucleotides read TGTGCCAGCCACGATGAGGGGAGGAATTCACCCCTCCACTTT. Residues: CASHDEGRNSPLHF.